This T cell receptor beta chain was recovered during a study of T-cell memory formation after mild COVID-19. TCRdb passed the 5' RACE reads through MiXCR, listing each CDR3 protein once. This repertoire shows almost 550,000 distinct CDR3 sequences, just over 20% found once; its top ten account for about 12%. The CDR3 consists of 15 residues. Per germline, CDR1 MNHEY and CDR2 SVGEGT. The V end lost 5 bases, the J end lost 0 bases, and 11 bases lay between the germline ends. This clonotype was counted only a few times. Sequences were obtained from PBMCs or a T cell subset sorted from them (not recorded which). The J gene is TRBJ1-5, the V gene TRBV6-2 or TRBV6-3; weak D call: TRBD1 (5 bases). The source is an adult woman who had mild COVID-19 (a few samples of this study predate the infection). Cell type and time point are not known. The CDR3 reads CASSPLGVSNQPQHF. CDR3 DNA sequence: TGTGCCAGCAGTCCCCTGGGGGTTAGCAATCAGCCCCAGCATTTT.